The entry that follows covers one TCR beta chain sequence. This entry comes from a study of control samples from healthy donors and cancer patients. Using immunoSEQ multiplex PCR, the repertoire was profiled, and TCRdb retains in-frame clones only, with some absent. The sample holds 130,000 or so clones, roughly nine tenths seen once. Germline assignment: CDR1 ENHRY and CDR2 SYGVKD. The CDR3 length is 15 residues. Trimming left V 2 bases short and J 4 bases short, with 9 bases between. The source material was blood. This clonotype was obtained from a man between 18 and 35 years old in good health. This chain connects TRBV10-3 to TRBJ1-6, with a possible D match to TRBD1 (6 bases). The CDR3, as DNA: TGTGCCATCAGTGAGGGGACACCATATAATTCACCCCTCCACTTT. Its protein product is CAISEGTPYNSPLHF.